This entry lists 28 T cell receptor beta chains sequenced from one sample in a study of blood T cells in healthy people across ages. PCR was performed a second time for roughly 7 to 12 cycles using a sample-barcoded 5' primer and a J-beta primer mix. In TCRdb, the 5' RACE reads were re-called with MiXCR into one record per CDR3 protein. The profile shows 600,000 to 1,000,000 distinct CDR3 sequences, roughly 25% of them singletons. In addition, the sample was reused for a study of T cells of mothers and their children.

The material sequenced was blood. Receptors were obtained from a boy younger than 18 in good health.

This clonotype has more than one count but fewer than ten. The chain joins TRBV7-9 to TRBJ1-2; a weak D match, TRBD1 (6 bases). There are 15 residues in the CDR3. Per germline, CDR1 SEHNR and CDR2 FQNEAQ (reference sequence). V was shortened by 3 bases and J by 8 bases, with 19 bases between the two germline ends. CDR3 bases: TGTGCCAGCAGCTTTGGGGACACCCCACTCGGGGGCTACACCTTC. Translating it yields CASSFGDTPLGGYTF.

This chain uses TRBV12-3 or TRBV12-4 with TRBJ2-3; no clear D gene. V shed 2 bases and J shed 9 bases, with 6 bases lying between them. CDR3 size: 11 residues. The CDR3 nucleotides read TGTGCCAGCAGTTTACGGCAAACGCAGTATTTT. As protein: CASSLRQTQYF.

The chain uses TRBV27 and TRBJ2-5; perhaps TRBD2 as D (6 bases). Trimming stripped 3 bases from V and 5 bases from J, with 10 bases between. This CDR3 contains 13 residues. The germline CDR1 and CDR2 sequences are MNHEY and SMNVEV (reference sequence). In DNA form, the CDR3 reads TGTGCCAGCAGTTTGATGGGAGGCGAGACCCAGTACTTC. It is translated as CASSLMGGETQYF.

The chain couples TRBV5-1 to TRBJ2-2; possibly TRBD2 for D (6 bases). The germline V gene encodes CDR1 SGHRS and CDR2 YFSETQ. This CDR3 contains 16 residues. V lost 4 bases, J lost 0 bases, and 13 bases lay in between. CDR3 DNA: TGCGCCAGCAGCCCCGGGACTTTTGCGAACACCGGGGAGCTGTTTTTT. It encodes CASSPGTFANTGELFF.

V is TRBV6-5 and J is TRBJ1-2, with D unclear. CDR3 size: 12 residues. From germline, CDR1 is MNHEY and CDR2 SVGAGI. Trimming removed 2 bases at V and 5 bases at J, with 6 bases between. CDR3 bases: TGTGCCAGCAGTTACGACCTGTATGGCTACACCTTC. Amino acid sequence: CASSYDLYGYTF.

The table lists this clonotype with many counts. This chain joins TRBV28 and TRBJ2-4; 8 bases match TRBD1. V trimming: 4 bases; J trimming: 3 bases; junction bases outside the gene matches: 5. There are 15 residues in the CDR3. Germline V lookup: CDR1 MDHEN, CDR2 SYDVKM. The CDR3 DNA sequence: TGTGCCAGCAGTTCAGGGGGCGCGGGCAAAAACATTCAGTACTTC. Translation: CASSSGGAGKNIQYF.

The rearrangement uses TRBV15 and TRBJ2-2; D is ambiguous. The CDR3 covers 15 residues. The V end lost 1 base, the J end lost 5 bases, and 11 bases lay between the germline ends. The germline CDR1 and CDR2 sequences are LNHNV and YYDKDF (reference sequence). The CDR3 sequence: CATSRVIVGTGELFF. The DNA of the CDR3 is TGTGCCACCAGCAGAGTGATTGTGGGGACCGGGGAGCTGTTTTTT.

This clonotype was counted a few times. The rearrangement links TRBV7-2 to TRBJ1-1; D call uncertain. This CDR3 contains 16 residues. V lost 5 bases and J lost 1, with 17 bases in between. Germline values: CDR1 SGHTA, CDR2 FQGNSA. The CDR3 spells CASSPHHGAGNTEAFF. CDR3 sequence (DNA): TGTGCCAGCAGCCCCCACCACGGAGCGGGGAACACTGAAGCTTTCTTT. Full variable domain (remainder filled in from reference TRBV7-2 and TRBJ1-1): GAGVSQSPSNKVTEKGKDVELRCDPISGHTALYWYRQSLGQGLEFLIYFQGNSAPDKSGLPSDRFSAERTGGSVSTLTIQRTQQEDSAVYLCASSPHHGAGNTEAFFGQGTRLTVV.

This clonotype was observed a handful of times. The J gene is TRBJ2-4, the V gene TRBV7-8; D is uncertain. V was trimmed by 1 base and J by 1 base, leaving 8 bases between them. CDR1 is SGHVS, CDR2 FQNEAQ, per germline. This CDR3 comprises 15 residues. The CDR3 sequence: CASSLDEVAKNIQYF. As DNA, the CDR3 is TGTGCCAGCAGCTTAGACGAGGTGGCCAAAAACATTCAGTACTTC.

The chain recombines TRBV14 with TRBJ2-2; TRBD1 aligns across 7 bases. The CDR3 covers 13 residues. Germline trimming cut 6 bases from V and 7 bases from J; bases unmatched to any gene: 5. Germline CDR1 SGHDN, CDR2 FVKESK. This CDR3 is CASSRQGYGELFF. CDR3 DNA: TGTGCCAGCAGTCGACAGGGATACGGGGAGCTGTTTTTT.

This clonotype was seen a few times. V gene TRBV3-1 combines with J gene TRBJ2-2; 9 bases map to TRBD1. V shed 1 base, J shed 5 bases, and the junction held 5 bases outside the gene matches. Per germline, CDR1 LGHDT and CDR2 YNNKEL (reference sequence). The CDR3 contains 16 residues. The CDR3 is CASSQGGTGYTGELFF. DNA of the CDR3: TGTGCCAGCAGCCAAGGTGGGACAGGGTATACCGGGGAGCTGTTTTTT.

This clonotype was recorded a few times. The chain has TRBV14 and TRBJ2-7; weak D call: TRBD1 (6 bases). The germline CDR1 and CDR2 sequences are SGHDN and FVKESK. The ends were cut back, 3 bases at V and 0 bases at J, with 9 bases in the middle. The CDR3 runs 14 residues. The CDR3 DNA is TGTGCCAGCAGCCACTGGACAGACTCCTACGAGCAGTACTTC. This translates into CASSHWTDSYEQYF.

In its sample, this clonotype was seen a few times. The rearrangement joins TRBV29-1 to TRBJ2-5, with TRBD2 matching 7 bases. Judging by the DNA end, TRBJ2-1 fits better; the J call may be wrong. The CDR3 consists of 14 residues. Germline values: CDR1 SQVTM, CDR2 ANQGSEA. The CDR3 region has the DNA TGCAGCGTTGGCCGCCTTGGGGGGGGTAATGAGCAGTTCTTC. The encoded protein is CSVGRLGGGNEQFF.

This clonotype has only one observation. The CDR3 loop reads CASSQSYYEKLFF. The CDR3 bases are TGTGCCAGCAGCCAATCCTATTACGAAAAACTGTTTTTT. The chain couples TRBV3-1 to TRBJ1-4, with no clear D. The CDR3 contains 13 residues. CDR1 and CDR2 (germline): LGHDT, YNNKEL (reference sequence). Between the trimmed V and J ends, which lost 2 bases and 8 bases, there was a span of 9 bases. Full variable domain (missing parts from reference TRBV3-1 and TRBJ1-4): DTAVSQTPKYLVTQMGNDKSIKCEQNLGHDTMYWYKQDSKKFLKIMFSYNNKELIINETVPNRFSPKSPDKAHLNLHINSLELGDSAVYFCASSQSYYEKLFFGSGTQLSVL.

The V call is TRBV15, the J call TRBJ2-5; D possibly corresponds to TRBD1 (6 bases). TRBJ2-1 explains the end of the DNA better; the J call may be wrong. Germline CDR1 and CDR2: LNHNV and YYDKDF (reference sequence). The CDR3 has 15 amino acids. The chain's CDR3 is CATSREGRGYNEQFF. CDR3 sequence (DNA): TGTGCCACCAGCAGAGAGGGCAGGGGCTACAATGAGCAGTTCTTC.

The chain has TRBV7-2 and TRBJ1-3; 8 bases agree with TRBD1. Per germline, CDR1 SGHTA and CDR2 FQGNSA. The CDR3 length is 16 residues. Trimming removed 3 bases from V and 0 bases from J; junction bases left unmatched: 4. The CDR3 region is CASSFDRGRSGNTIYF. CDR3 DNA sequence: TGTGCCAGCAGCTTTGACAGGGGACGCTCTGGAAACACCATATATTTT.

The chain couples TRBV29-1 to TRBJ2-2; 8 nucleotides align to TRBD1. The CDR3 has 14 residues. The germline CDR1 and CDR2 sequences are SQVTM and ANQGSEA. The V gene end was trimmed by 4 bases and the J gene end by 4 bases; junction bases not matched to a gene: 5. The CDR3 DNA reads as TGCAGCGTTGGGACAGGGCACCCCACCGGGGAGCTGTTTTTT. Translation: CSVGTGHPTGELFF.

Notes on this clonotype: A junction boundary mismatches the germline segment, possibly from a read error. The J gene is TRBJ1-1, the V gene TRBV29-1; D gene unclear. The germline V gene has CDR1 SQVTM and CDR2 ANQGSEA. The length of the CDR3 is 14 residues. The CDR3 reads CSVEGAGANTEASF. The DNA of the CDR3 is TGCAGCGTTGAAGGAGCCGGCGCGAACACTGAAGCTTCCTTT.

This clonotype has more than one count but fewer than ten. This chain joins TRBV7-9 and TRBJ2-6; no definite D call. The CDR3 runs to 19 residues. With 5 bases removed from V and 2 bases from J, the gap between germline ends came to 22 bases. Germline CDR1 and CDR2: SEHNR and FQNEAQ (reference sequence). The CDR3 nucleotides are TGTGCCAGCAGCCAATCCGGGTCGATCCCGAACCCTGGGGCCAACGTCCTGACTTTC. Its translation: CASSQSGSIPNPGANVLTF.

This clonotype appeared a few times. The V gene is TRBV12-3 or TRBV12-4, the J gene TRBJ1-4; the D gene is possibly TRBD1 (5 bases). Trimming cost V 6 bases and J 12 bases, with 17 bases left between them. The length of the CDR3 is 13 residues. CDR3 bases: TGTGCCAGCAGCTACTGGTCCCCGGGGGAACTGTTTTTT. It encodes CASSYWSPGELFF.

The chain combines TRBV4-1 with TRBJ2-7; TRBD1 matches 7 bases. The CDR3 is made up of 15 amino acids. Germline-derived CDR1 and CDR2 are MGHRA and YSYEKL. Germline trimming cut 0 bases from V and 2 bases from J; bases unmatched to any gene: 4. CDR3 region: CASSQDVGTAYEQYF. The CDR3 coding sequence is TGCGCCAGCAGCCAAGATGTTGGGACAGCCTACGAGCAGTACTTC.

This clonotype was seen only once. This chain uses TRBV4-1 with TRBJ2-5, with 8 bases lining up with TRBD1. CDR1 and CDR2 (germline): MGHRA, YSYEKL. The CDR3 consists of 20 residues. Trimming took 2 bases from V and 0 from J; bases not matched to a gene: 17. CDR3 nucleotides: TGCGCCAGCAGCCAAAATTCGCCAGGGGGCTCTAAGCGGCACCAAGAGACCCAGTACTTC. Translating it yields CASSQNSPGGSKRHQETQYF.

This clonotype came up a few times. V is TRBV11-2 and J is TRBJ1-3, with D hard to call. Deletions cut 3 bases from V and 0 bases from J, with 9 bases between. CDR3 size: 15 residues. CDR1 is SGHAT and CDR2 is FQNNGV in the germline V gene. CDR3 residues: CASSLTADSGNTIYF. In DNA, the CDR3 is TGTGCCAGCAGCTTGACGGCAGACTCTGGAAACACCATATATTTT.

This clonotype was seen only a few times. J is TRBJ2-1 and V is TRBV29-1, with 9 bases that match TRBD2. CDR1 SQVTM and CDR2 ANQGSEA come from the germline V gene. CDR3 length equals 16 residues. V shed 2 bases and J 5 bases; nucleotides not matched to a gene: 10. The CDR3 is CSVEPFLAGRDNEQFF. The CDR3 nucleotides read TGCAGCGTTGAACCCTTCCTAGCGGGAAGGGACAATGAGCAGTTCTTC.

The sample holds a few counts of this clonotype. The genes are TRBV24-1 and TRBJ2-1; weak D call: TRBD2 (6 bases). Between the trimmed V and J ends, which lost 5 bases and 6 bases, there was a span of 16 bases. The CDR3 is 15 amino acids. Germline CDR1 and CDR2: KGHDR and SFDVKD. The CDR3 nucleotides are TGTGCCACCAGTGCAGGCGGGGTGCAGGTCAATGAGCAGTTCTTC. Translation gives CATSAGGVQVNEQFF.

In this sample, this clonotype turned up many times. The chain is built from TRBV5-1 and TRBJ2-5, with D maybe TRBD1 (6 bases). TRBJ2-7 explains the end of the DNA better; the J call may be wrong. The CDR3 is 14 amino acids. The germline V gene encodes CDR1 SGHRS and CDR2 YFSETQ. The CDR3 protein is CASRKAQGLYEQYF. CDR3 bases: TGCGCCAGCAGAAAAGCACAGGGTTTATACGAGCAGTACTTC.

This clonotype was seen a few times. The gene calls are TRBV29-1 and TRBJ2-1; 9 bases map to TRBD1. There are 13 residues in the CDR3. Germline CDR1 reads SQVTM; CDR2 reads ANQGSEA. V dropped 8 bases and J dropped 2; count of bases not matched to a gene: 4. CDR3 DNA sequence: TGCAGCACGAGGGACAGGGCCTACAATGAGCAGTTCTTC. This codes for CSTRDRAYNEQFF.

The chain recombines TRBV4-3 with TRBJ2-5, with 7 nucleotides matching TRBD2. V trimming: 3 bases; J trimming: 4 bases; junction bases outside the gene matches: 5. Germline V gene lookup returns CDR1 LGHNA and CDR2 YSLEER. The CDR3 is 14 amino acids. CDR3 loop: CASSHYTSAETQYF. The CDR3 coding sequence is TGCGCCAGCAGCCATTATACTAGCGCAGAGACCCAGTACTTC.